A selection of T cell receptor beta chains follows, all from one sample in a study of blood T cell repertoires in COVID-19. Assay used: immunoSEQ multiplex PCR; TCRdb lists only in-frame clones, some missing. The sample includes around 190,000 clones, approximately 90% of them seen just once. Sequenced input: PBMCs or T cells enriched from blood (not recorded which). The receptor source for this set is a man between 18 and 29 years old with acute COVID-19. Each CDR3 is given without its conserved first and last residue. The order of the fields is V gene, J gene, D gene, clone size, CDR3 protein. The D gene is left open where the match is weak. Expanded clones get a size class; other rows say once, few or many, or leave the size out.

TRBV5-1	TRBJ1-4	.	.	ASSWGEREKLF
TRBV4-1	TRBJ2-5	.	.	ASSQVGLQETQY
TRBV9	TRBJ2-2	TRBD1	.	ASSVTGGNTGELF
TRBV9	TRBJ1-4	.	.	ASSVAGGEDEKLF
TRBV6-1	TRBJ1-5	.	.	ASSEVPGLSNQPQH
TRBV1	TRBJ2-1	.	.	TSSQFPAGEQF
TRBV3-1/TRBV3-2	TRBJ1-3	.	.	ASSQEIQGISGNTIY
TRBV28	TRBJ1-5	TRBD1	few	ASSKTGGNQPQH
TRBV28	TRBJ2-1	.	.	ASSFTFSDTYNEQF
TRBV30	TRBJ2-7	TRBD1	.	AWNRKGQGYEQY
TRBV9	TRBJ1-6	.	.	ASSVDGREGSPLH
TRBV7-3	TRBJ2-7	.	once	ASSPGRNDEQY
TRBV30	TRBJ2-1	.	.	AWTTGALSDNEQF
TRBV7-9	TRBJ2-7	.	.	ASSSLPYEQY
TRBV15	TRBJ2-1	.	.	ATSRGPPGVLGEQF
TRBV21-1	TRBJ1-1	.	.	ASSKDKTGRERTEAF
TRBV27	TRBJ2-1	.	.	ASSLTRLRGF
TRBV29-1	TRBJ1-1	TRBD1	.	SVHGQGNTEAF
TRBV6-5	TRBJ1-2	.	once	ASSYSRGYRDGYT
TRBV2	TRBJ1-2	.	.	ASSGGGNYGYT
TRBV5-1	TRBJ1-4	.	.	ASSPKGAESNEKLF
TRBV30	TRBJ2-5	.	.	AWSNPLGETQY
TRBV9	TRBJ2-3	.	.	ASSVEAEVGTDTQY
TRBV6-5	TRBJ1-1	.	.	ASSYNVEAF
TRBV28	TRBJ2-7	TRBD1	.	ASSAGTGIGQY
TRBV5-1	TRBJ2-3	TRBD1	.	ASSSGTGLGDTQY
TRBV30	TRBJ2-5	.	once	AWRASSETQY
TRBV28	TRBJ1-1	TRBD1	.	ASSFSSGGSAEAF
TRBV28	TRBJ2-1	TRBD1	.	ASSSPGQVDNEQF
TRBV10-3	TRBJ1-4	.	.	AISEGLTNEKLF
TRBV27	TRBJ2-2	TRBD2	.	ASSFGASGNDNTGELF
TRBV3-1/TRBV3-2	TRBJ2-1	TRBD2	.	ASSPRLAGGSWNQF
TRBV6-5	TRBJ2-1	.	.	ASSPTRYNEQF
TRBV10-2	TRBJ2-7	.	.	ASSPRGDYEQY
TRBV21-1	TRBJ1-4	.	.	ASSKNREGTAAFNEKLF
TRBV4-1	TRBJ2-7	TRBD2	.	ASSLTSGSSYEQY
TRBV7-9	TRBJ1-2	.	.	ASSLDNANYGYT
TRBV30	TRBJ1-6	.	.	AWSSLDSYNSPLH
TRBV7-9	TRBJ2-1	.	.	ASSPPDYEQF
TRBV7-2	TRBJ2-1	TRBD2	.	ASSSTGTSDVEQF
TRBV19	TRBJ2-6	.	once	ASSGRGRSSGANVLT
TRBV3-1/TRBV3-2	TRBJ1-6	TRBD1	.	ASRSTGDFSPLH
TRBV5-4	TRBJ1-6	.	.	ASRLWRGAKNSPLH
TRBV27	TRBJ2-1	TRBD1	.	ASTFRTGHNEQF
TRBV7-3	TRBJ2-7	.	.	ASSLGPGTNYEQY
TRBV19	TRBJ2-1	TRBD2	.	ASSIGGSGASGRALYNEQF
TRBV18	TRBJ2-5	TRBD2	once	ASSPTVGGETQY
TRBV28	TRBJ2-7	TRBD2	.	ASSGGLAGGGEQY
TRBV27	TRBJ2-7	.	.	ASSRLDSYEQY
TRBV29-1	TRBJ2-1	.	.	SVEDWNYNEQF
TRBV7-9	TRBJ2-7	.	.	ASSPLEGPKAEQY